The clone carrying this TCR beta chain was detected ten times or more. This entry comes from a study of T-cell reconstitution after alpha-beta-depleted transplantation in children. Preparation of the TCRbeta library was carried out with unique molecular identifiers. One entry per CDR3 protein, called by TCRdb with MiXCR from the PCR reads. The sample carries 440,000 or so distinct CDR3 sequences, around 9.9% recorded once. This CDR3 is built from 13 residues. Deletions cut 6 bases from V and 8 bases from J, with 16 bases between. This chain connects TRBV12-3 or TRBV12-4 to TRBJ1-2; D is unclear. This receptor was identified in a human donor who donated a stem cell graft to a child with acute myeloid leukemia. This specimen was PBMCs from the stem cell graft donor, taken from the stem cell graft. CDR3 in DNA: TGTGCCAGCAGAAACAGTCCCATAGACGGCTACACCTTC. This translates into CASRNSPIDGYTF.